This T cell receptor (beta chain) was profiled in a study of blood T cell repertoires in COVID-19. Study at large: Samples of COVID-19 (acute and convalescent) were obtained from the United States, Italy and Spain. T cells, B-cell-depleted T cells, or PBMCs provided the cDNA or gDNA that served as material.

In the authors' methods: Amplifying reference gene primers gave estimates of nucleated cell counts. Assay used: immunoSEQ multiplex PCR; TCRdb lists only in-frame clones, some missing. Clonal size and the V and J genes are those of that table, whereas D and trimming came from the DNA. The sample holds 110,000 or so clones; approximately 91% are singletons and the top ten take 8.4%. J was trimmed by 1 base and V by 5 bases; bases with no gene match: 8. Looked up from germline, CDR1 is SGHVS and CDR2 is FNYEAQ. The CDR3 contains 17 residues. This chain uses TRBV7-6 with TRBJ2-5, with 12 bases that match TRBD2. Source material: peripheral blood. The receptor was derived from a woman between 65 and 79 years old who had recovered from COVID-19. CDR3 in DNA: TGTGCCAGCAGCGCTTTACTAGCGGGGGGCCCCCAAGAGACCCAGTACTTC. Translated, it gives CASSALLAGGPQETQYF.